This TCR beta chain comes out of a study of blood T cell repertoires in COVID-19. Study in general: Spain, Italy and the United States supplied samples that represented acute and convalescent COVID-19. Sources were T cells, B-cell-depleted T cells, or PBMCs; the material itself was cDNA or gDNA.

Clones were read by immunoSEQ multiplex PCR, and TCRdb kept only the in-frame ones, dropping some. The profile covers some 190,000 clones, with 82% appearing a single time and approximately 8% taken by the ten largest. V dropped 8 bases and J dropped 5 bases, with 13 bases sitting between them. CDR1 ENHRY and CDR2 SYGVKD come from the germline V gene. The CDR3 length is 13 residues. Those enrolled in Seattle joined during active infection and were followed longitudinally afterward. The sequence was obtained from a woman in her sixties with COVID-19, enrolled during active disease. Sequencing was performed on peripheral blood. The J gene is TRBJ2-1, the V gene TRBV10-3; D call uncertain. The CDR3 here is CAIGRSSDNEQFF. The CDR3 DNA sequence: TGTGCCATCGGTCGGTCTTCCGACAATGAGCAGTTCTTC.